This T cell receptor beta chain was profiled in a study of metastatic and nonmetastatic thyroid tumors. In the study overall: Across peripheral blood and tumor or nodule tissue samples taken from malignant and benign thyroid patients, the repertoires were compared with one another.

TCRdb re-analyzed the PCR reads through MiXCR. The sample comprises 49,000 or so clones, approximately 26% of which are singletons, and roughly 3.2% rests with the top ten. In its sample, this clone was seen many times. Before thyroid surgery, none of the patients had received any treatment. Looked up from germline, CDR1 is MGHRA and CDR2 is YSYEKL. The CDR3 is made up of 16 amino acids. The junction had 5 bases not matched to a gene; V was cut back by 4 bases and J by 5 bases. This sequence joins TRBV4-1 and TRBJ2-5; 15 nucleotides line up with TRBD2. The receptor was isolated from a male donor with papillary thyroid cancer or a benign thyroid nodule (not recorded which). Some clones in this sample may be carry-over from other donors' samples. The source material was blood. CDR3 residues: CASSLGLAGGEETQYF. The CDR3 nucleotides are TGCGCCAGCAGCCTTGGACTAGCGGGAGGGGAGGAGACCCAGTACTTC.